This TCR beta chain stems from a study of T cell responses to AZD1222 COVID-19 vaccine. The wider study: Timing groups of about 4 and about 12 weeks for second doses were pooled.

From germline, CDR1 is SGHDT and CDR2 YYEEEE. Trimming left V 2 bases short and J 2 bases short, with 16 bases between. This CDR3 comprises 16 residues. Study-level results: Spike-specific TCR breadth and depth both grew after two AZD1222 doses. Sampling captured repertoires only after the peak T cell response.

About this clone: Its specificity is unknown.

Profiling relied on immunoSEQ multiplex PCR, and the TCRdb table lists in-frame clones only, not all of them. Among fewer than 200,000 clones, roughly 89% were seen once, and the ten largest hold more than 1.5%. J is TRBJ1-2 and V is TRBV5-6; D call uncertain. This specimen was peripheral blood, taken on day 0 of AZD1222 vaccination. The clonotype originates from an adult in good health. CDR3 loop: CASSFGGQGLNYGYTF. The CDR3 DNA sequence: TGTGCCAGCAGCTTTGGTGGGCAAGGGCTAAACTATGGCTACACCTTC.